This note documents a single T cell receptor beta chain sequence. Recruited during active infection, patients (from Seattle) were subsequently followed longitudinally. This entry comes from a study of blood T cell repertoires in COVID-19. Overall study context: Researchers got acute and convalescent COVID-19 samples from the United States, Italy and Spain. T cells, B-cell-depleted T cells, or PBMCs provided the cDNA or gDNA that served as material.

V was trimmed by 5 bases and J by 8 bases, leaving 17 bases between them. There are 14 residues in the CDR3. CDR1 and CDR2 (germline): SGHRS, YFSETQ. In the authors' methods: Amplification of reference gene primers provided the estimated nucleated cell counts. Using immunoSEQ multiplex PCR, the repertoire was profiled, and TCRdb retains in-frame clones only, with some absent. For V, J and clone size, that table is used; D and trimming come from the DNA. The sample records some 73,000 clones, 75% to 85% being singletons. This chain links TRBV5-1 with TRBJ2-1; weak D call: TRBD1 (6 bases). The sequence was collected from a man aged 50 to 60 with COVID-19, enrolled during active disease. The specimen sequenced was peripheral blood. In DNA form, the CDR3 reads TGCGCCAGCAGTTCTGGGGGCAGGGCGGATGAGCAGTTCTTC. Its protein product is CASSSGGRADEQFF.